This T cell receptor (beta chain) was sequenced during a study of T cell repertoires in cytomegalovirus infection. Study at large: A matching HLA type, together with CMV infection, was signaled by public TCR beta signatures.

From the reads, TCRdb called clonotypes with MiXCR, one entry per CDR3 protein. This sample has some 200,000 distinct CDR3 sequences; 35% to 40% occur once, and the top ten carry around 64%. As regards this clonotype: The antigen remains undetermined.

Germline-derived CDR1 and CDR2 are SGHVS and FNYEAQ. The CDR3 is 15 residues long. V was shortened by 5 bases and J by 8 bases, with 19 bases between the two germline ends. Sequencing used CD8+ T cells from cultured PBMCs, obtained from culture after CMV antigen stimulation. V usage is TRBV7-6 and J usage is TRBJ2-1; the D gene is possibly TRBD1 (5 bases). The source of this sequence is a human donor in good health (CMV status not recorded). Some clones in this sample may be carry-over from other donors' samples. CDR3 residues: CASSRLVAQGDEQFF. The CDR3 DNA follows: TGTGCCAGCAGCCGATTGGTGGCCCAGGGCGATGAGCAGTTCTTC.